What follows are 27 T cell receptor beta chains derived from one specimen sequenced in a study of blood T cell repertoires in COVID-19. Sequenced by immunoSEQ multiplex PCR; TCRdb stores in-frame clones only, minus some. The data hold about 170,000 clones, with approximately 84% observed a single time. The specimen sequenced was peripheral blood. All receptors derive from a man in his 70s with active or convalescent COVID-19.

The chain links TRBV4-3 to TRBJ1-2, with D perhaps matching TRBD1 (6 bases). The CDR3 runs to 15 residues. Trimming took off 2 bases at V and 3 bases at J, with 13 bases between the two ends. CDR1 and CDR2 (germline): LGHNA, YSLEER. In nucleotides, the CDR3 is TGCGCCAGCAGCCAATCCCGACAGGAGGACTATGGCTACACCTTC. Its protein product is CASSQSRQEDYGYTF.

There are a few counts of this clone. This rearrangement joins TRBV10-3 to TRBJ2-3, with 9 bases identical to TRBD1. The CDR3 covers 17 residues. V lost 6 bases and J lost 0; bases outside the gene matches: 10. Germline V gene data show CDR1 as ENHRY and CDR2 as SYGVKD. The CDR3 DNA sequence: TGTGCCATCAGCGCCGGGACAGGGTCCCCTAGCACAGATACGCAGTATTTT. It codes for CAISAGTGSPSTDTQYF.

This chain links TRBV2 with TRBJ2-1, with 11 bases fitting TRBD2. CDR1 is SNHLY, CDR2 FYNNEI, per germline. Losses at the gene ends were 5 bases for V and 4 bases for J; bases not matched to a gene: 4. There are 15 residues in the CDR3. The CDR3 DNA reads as TGTGCCAGCAGTCCGGGACTAGCGGATTACAATGAGCAGTTCTTC. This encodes CASSPGLADYNEQFF.

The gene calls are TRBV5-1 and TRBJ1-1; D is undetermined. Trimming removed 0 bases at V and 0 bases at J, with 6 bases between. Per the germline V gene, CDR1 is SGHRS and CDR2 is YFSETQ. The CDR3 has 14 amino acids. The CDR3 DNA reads TGCGCCAGCAGCTTGGACAGCATGAACACTGAAGCTTTCTTT. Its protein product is CASSLDSMNTEAFF.

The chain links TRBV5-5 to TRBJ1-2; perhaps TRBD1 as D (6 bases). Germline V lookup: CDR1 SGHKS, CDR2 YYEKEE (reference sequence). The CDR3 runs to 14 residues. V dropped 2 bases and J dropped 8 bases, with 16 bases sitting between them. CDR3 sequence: CASSFIESGGGYTF. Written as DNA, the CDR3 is TGTGCCAGCAGCTTTATAGAATCGGGGGGCGGCTACACCTTC.

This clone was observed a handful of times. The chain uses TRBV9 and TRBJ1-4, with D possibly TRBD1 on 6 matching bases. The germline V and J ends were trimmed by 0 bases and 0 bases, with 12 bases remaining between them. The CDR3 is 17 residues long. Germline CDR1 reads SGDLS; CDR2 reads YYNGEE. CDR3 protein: CASSVGQGRATNEKLFF. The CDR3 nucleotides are TGTGCCAGCAGCGTAGGGCAGGGGAGAGCAACTAATGAAAAACTGTTTTTT.

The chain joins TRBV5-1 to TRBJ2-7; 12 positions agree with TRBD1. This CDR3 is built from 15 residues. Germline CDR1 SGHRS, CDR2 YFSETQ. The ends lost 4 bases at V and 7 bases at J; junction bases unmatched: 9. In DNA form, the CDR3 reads TGCGCCAGCAGCCACCGGGACAGGGGGCGGGGAGAGCAGTACTTC. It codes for CASSHRDRGRGEQYF.

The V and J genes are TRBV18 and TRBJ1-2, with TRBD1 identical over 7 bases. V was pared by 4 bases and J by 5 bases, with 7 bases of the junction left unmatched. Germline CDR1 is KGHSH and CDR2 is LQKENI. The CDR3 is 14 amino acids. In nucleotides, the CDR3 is TGTGCCAGCTCACGGGACAGCCAAGTTTATGGCTACACCTTC. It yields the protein CASSRDSQVYGYTF.

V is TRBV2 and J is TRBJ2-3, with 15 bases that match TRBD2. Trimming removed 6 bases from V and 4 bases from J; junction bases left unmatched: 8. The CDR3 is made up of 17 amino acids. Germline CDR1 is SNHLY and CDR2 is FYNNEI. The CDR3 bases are TGTGCCAGCAGAATAAGGACTAGCGGGGGGGCCGCAGATACGCAGTATTTT. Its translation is CASRIRTSGGAADTQYF.

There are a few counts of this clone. The CDR3 reads CATSDFRNEKLFF. CDR3 DNA sequence: TGTGCCACCAGTGATTTCCGTAATGAAAAACTGTTTTTT. The J gene is TRBJ1-4, the V gene TRBV24-1, with D uncertain. Trimming took 1 base from V and 4 from J, leaving 3 bases between them. Germline loops: CDR1 KGHDR, CDR2 SFDVKD. The CDR3 has 13 amino acids.

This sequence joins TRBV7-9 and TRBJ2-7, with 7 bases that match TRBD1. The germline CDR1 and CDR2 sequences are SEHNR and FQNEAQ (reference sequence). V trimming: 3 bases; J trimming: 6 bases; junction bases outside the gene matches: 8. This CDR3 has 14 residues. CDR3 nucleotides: TGTGCCAGCAGCTTCGTGTCAGGGGGTCTCGAGCAGTACTTC. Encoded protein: CASSFVSGGLEQYF.

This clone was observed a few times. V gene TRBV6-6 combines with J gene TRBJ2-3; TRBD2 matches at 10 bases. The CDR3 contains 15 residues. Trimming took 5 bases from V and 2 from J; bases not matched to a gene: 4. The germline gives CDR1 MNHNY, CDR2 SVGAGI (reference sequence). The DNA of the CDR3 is TGTGCCAGCAGTCCGGGACTAGCGCACACAGATACGCAGTATTTT. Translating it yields CASSPGLAHTDTQYF.

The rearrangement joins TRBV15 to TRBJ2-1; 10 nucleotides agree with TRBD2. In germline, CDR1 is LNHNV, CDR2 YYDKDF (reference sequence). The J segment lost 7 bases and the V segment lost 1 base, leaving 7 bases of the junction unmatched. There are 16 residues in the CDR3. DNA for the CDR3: TGTGCCACCAGCAGAGCTTGGCTAGCGGGAGTTAATGAGCAGTTCTTC. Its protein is CATSRAWLAGVNEQFF.

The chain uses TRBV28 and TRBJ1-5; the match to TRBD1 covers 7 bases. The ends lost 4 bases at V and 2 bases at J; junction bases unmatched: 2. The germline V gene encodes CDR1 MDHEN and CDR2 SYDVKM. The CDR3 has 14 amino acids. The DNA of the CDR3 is TGTGCCAGCAGTTCAGGGGGAGGCAATCAGCCCCAGCATTTT. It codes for CASSSGGGNQPQHF. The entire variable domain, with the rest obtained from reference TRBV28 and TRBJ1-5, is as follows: DVKVTQSSRYLVKRTGEKVFLECVQDMDHENMFWYRQDPGLGLRLIYFSYDVKMKEKGDIPEGYSVSREKKERFSLILESASTNQTSMYLCASSSGGGNQPQHFGDGTRLSIL.

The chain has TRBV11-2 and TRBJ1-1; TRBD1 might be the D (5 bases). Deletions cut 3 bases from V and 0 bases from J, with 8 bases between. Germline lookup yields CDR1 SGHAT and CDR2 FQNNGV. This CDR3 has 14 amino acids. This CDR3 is CASSFGQLNTEAFF. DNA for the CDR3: TGTGCCAGCAGCTTCGGACAACTGAACACTGAAGCTTTCTTT.

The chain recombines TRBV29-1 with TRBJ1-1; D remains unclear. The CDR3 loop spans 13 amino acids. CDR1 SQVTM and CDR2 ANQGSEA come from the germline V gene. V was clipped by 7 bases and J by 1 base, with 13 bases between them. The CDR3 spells CSAAGYANTEAFF. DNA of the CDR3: TGCAGCGCAGCGGGGTACGCGAACACTGAAGCTTTCTTT. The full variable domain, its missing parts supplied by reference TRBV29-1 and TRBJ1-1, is SAVISQKPSRDICQRGTSLTIQCQVDSQVTMMFWYRQQPGQSLTLIATANQGSEATYESGFVIDKFPISRPNLTFSTLTVSNMSPEDSSIYLCSAAGYANTEAFFGQGTRLTVV.

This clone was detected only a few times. The CDR3 is CASSVARSSTDTQYF. In DNA form, the CDR3 reads TGTGCCAGCAGCGTAGCCAGATCTAGCACAGATACGCAGTATTTT. The V gene is TRBV9, the J gene TRBJ2-3; D remains ambiguous. CDR3 length: 15 amino acids. Germline CDR1 reads SGDLS; CDR2 reads YYNGEE. Trimming took off 0 bases at V and 0 bases at J, with 8 bases between the two ends.

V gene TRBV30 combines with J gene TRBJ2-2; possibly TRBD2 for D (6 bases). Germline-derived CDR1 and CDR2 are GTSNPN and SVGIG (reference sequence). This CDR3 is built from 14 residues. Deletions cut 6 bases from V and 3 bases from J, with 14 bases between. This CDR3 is CACQTGVDTGELFF. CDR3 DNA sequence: TGTGCCTGCCAGACGGGGGTGGACACCGGGGAGCTGTTTTTT.

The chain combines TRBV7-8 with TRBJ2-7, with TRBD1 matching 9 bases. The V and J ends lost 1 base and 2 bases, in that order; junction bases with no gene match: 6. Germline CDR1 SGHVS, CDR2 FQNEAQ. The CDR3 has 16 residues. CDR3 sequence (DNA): TGTGCCAGCAGCTTAGTGGGACAGGGTTTTACCTACGAGCAGTACTTC. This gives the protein CASSLVGQGFTYEQYF.

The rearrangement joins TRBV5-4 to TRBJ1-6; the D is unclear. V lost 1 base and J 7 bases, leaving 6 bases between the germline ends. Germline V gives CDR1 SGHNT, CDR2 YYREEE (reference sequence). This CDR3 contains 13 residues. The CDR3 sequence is CASSLTENSPLHF. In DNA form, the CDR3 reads TGTGCCAGCAGCTTGACAGAAAATTCACCCCTCCACTTT.

The CDR3 sequence: CASSLDGGWPGRQANYGYTF. The CDR3, as DNA: TGTGCCAGCAGCTTAGATGGAGGGTGGCCAGGGAGGCAAGCTAACTATGGCTACACCTTC. The J gene is TRBJ1-2, the V gene TRBV7-8; weak D call: TRBD1 (5 bases). Per the germline V gene, CDR1 is SGHVS and CDR2 is FQNEAQ. The CDR3 runs to 20 residues. V lost 1 base and J lost 0, with 24 bases in between.

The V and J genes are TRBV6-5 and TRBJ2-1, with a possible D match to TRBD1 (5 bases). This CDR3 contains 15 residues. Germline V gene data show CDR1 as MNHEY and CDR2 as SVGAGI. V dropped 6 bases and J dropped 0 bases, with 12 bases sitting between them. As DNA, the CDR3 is TGTGCCAGCAGACCAGCCGACAGCTCCTACAATGAGCAGTTCTTC. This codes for CASRPADSSYNEQFF.

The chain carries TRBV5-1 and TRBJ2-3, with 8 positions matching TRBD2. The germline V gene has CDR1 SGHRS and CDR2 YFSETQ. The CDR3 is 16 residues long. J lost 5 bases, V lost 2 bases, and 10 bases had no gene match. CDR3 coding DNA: TGCGCCAGCAGCTTCTCTAGCGGGCGAAGGGGAGATACGCAGTATTTT. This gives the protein CASSFSSGRRGDTQYF. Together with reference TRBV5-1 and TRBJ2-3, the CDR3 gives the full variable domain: KAGVTQTPRYLIKTRGQQVTLSCSPISGHRSVSWYQQTPGQGLQFLFEYFSETQRNKGNFPGRFSGRQFSNSRSEMNVSTLELGDSALYLCASSFSSGRRGDTQYFGPGTRLTVL.

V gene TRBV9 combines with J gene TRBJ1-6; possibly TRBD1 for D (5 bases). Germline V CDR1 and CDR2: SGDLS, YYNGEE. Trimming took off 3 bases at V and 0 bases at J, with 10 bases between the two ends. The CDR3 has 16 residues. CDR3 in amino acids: CASSGGTSSYNSPLHF. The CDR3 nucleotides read TGTGCCAGCAGCGGGGGGACTAGCTCCTATAATTCACCCCTCCACTTT. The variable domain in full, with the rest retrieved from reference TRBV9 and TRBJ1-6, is DSGVTQTPKHLITATGQRVTLRCSPRSGDLSVYWYQQSLDQGLQFLIQYYNGEERAKGNILERFSAQQFPDLHSELNLSSLELGDSALYFCASSGGTSSYNSPLHFGNGTRLTVT.

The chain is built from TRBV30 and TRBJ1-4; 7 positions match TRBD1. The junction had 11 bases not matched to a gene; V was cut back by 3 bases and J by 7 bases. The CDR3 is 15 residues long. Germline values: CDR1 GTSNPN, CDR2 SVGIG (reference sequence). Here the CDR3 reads CAWRAIQGRSEKLFF. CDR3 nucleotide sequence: TGTGCCTGGAGAGCTATACAGGGGAGGAGTGAAAAACTGTTTTTT. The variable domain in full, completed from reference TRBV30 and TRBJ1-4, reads SQTIHQWPATLVQPVGSPLSLECTVEGTSNPNLYWYRQAAGRGLQLLFYSVGIGQISSEVPQNLSASRPQDRQFILSSKKLLLSDSGFYLCAWRAIQGRSEKLFFGSGTQLSVL.

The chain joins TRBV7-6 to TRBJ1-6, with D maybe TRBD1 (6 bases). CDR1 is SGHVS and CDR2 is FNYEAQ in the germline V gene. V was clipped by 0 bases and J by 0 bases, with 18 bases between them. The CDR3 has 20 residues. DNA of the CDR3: TGTGCCAGCAGCTTAGCAAGCGGGGGACACTCAACCTCCTATAATTCACCCCTCCACTTT. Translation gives CASSLASGGHSTSYNSPLHF.

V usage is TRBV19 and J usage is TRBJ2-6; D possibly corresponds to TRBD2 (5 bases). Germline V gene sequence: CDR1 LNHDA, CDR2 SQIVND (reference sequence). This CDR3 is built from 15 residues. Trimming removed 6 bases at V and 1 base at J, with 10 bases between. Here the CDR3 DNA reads TGTGCCAGTAGCCTCTCGGGATCTGGGGCCAACGTCCTGACTTTC. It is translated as CASSLSGSGANVLTF.